This T cell receptor (beta chain) came from a study of blood T cell repertoires in COVID-19. Across the whole study: Acute-phase and convalescent COVID-19 samples originated in the United States, Italy and Spain. T cells, B-cell-depleted T cells, or PBMCs supplied cDNA or gDNA.

In Seattle, patients joined the study during active infection and were tracked longitudinally. As processed by the authors: From reference gene primer amplification, estimates of nucleated cell counts were derived. Clones were sequenced by immunoSEQ multiplex PCR, and TCRdb holds only the in-frame ones, with some missing. D and trimming were read from the DNA, whereas the V and J calls and clone size are those reported in that table. The data hold some 110,000 clones, with approximately 90% observed a single time. The CDR3 runs to 13 residues. Germline V gene lookup returns CDR1 MNHEY and CDR2 SVGAGI. V was clipped by 7 bases and J by 5 bases; unmatched bases: 7.

The chain carries TRBV6-5 and TRBJ1-1, with 7 positions matching TRBD1. Sequencing was performed on peripheral blood. The source of this sequence is a man between 45 and 60 years old with COVID-19, enrolled during active disease. The CDR3 loop reads CASNGAGGTEAFF. In DNA, the CDR3 is TGTGCCAGCAACGGGGCAGGGGGAACTGAAGCTTTCTTT.